This T cell receptor beta chain was captured in a study of T cells after yellow fever vaccination. Overall study findings and caveats: Re-detected after boosting: most primary clones, 96% of CD4 and roughly 88% of CD8. Weaker, the secondary response peaked sooner, at day 5 versus 15.

A few counts support this clonotype. Its antigen remains unidentified. TCRdb processed the 5' RACE reads anew with MiXCR; each CDR3 protein has one entry. Seen here are approximately 330,000 distinct CDR3 sequences, about 12% observed once, and the top ten hold 2.5% to 4%. With 3 bases removed from V and 0 bases from J, the gap between germline ends came to 7 bases. Per the germline V gene, CDR1 is KGHSH and CDR2 is LQKENI. The CDR3 is 14 amino acids. The specimen comprised CD4+ T cells sorted from PBMCs, sampled 15 days after the yellow fever booster vaccination. This chain joins TRBV18 and TRBJ2-3; the D is unclear. The sequence came from a man aged 18 to 35 who received the YFV17D yellow fever vaccine. The CDR3 region has the DNA TGTGCCAGCTCACCCGCGCGAAGCACAGATACGCAGTATTTT. This translates into CASSPARSTDTQYF.